These 21 T cell receptor beta chains were sequenced from one sample in a study of CD8 T cells in Susac syndrome. cDNA came from approximately 0.5 to 1 ug RNA primed by random hexamers. TCRdb reprocessed the immunoSEQ multiplex PCR reads with MiXCR, giving one entry per CDR3 protein. The table has roughly 130,000 distinct CDR3 sequences, roughly 95% seen once. The sequenced sample was CD4+ T cells from PBMCs. These receptors were taken from a human donor in good health.

The rearrangement uses TRBV5-6 and TRBJ2-7; D ambiguous. Germline lookup yields CDR1 SGHDT and CDR2 YYEEEE. The CDR3 sequence is 12 residues long. Trimming stripped 2 bases from V and 5 bases from J, with 8 bases between. CDR3 sequence (DNA): TGTGCCAGCAGCTTAGTTGCCCACGAGCAGTACTTC. Residues: CASSLVAHEQYF.

The chain employs TRBV18 and TRBJ2-5, with 8 bases that match TRBD2. Germline V gene lookup returns CDR1 KGHSH and CDR2 LQKENI. Trimming took 3 bases from V and 4 from J; bases not matched to a gene: 4. The CDR3 is 14 residues long. In nucleotides, the CDR3 is TGTGCCAGCTCACCTAGCGGGACTCGAGAGACCCAGTACTTC. Translating gives CASSPSGTRETQYF.

The chain uses TRBV3-1 and TRBJ1-5; no clear D. The CDR3 is 15 residues long. Deletions cut 1 base from V and 0 bases from J, with 7 bases between. From germline, CDR1 is LGHDT and CDR2 YNNKEL (reference sequence). The CDR3 spells CASSQGAISNQPQHF. The CDR3 nucleotides read TGTGCCAGCAGCCAAGGGGCGATTAGCAATCAGCCCCAGCATTTT.

The chain is built from TRBV4-1 and TRBJ2-5; 10 bases are shared with TRBD2. This CDR3 is built from 17 residues. Germline V gene sequence: CDR1 MGHRA, CDR2 YSYEKL. V shed 0 bases, J shed 2 bases, and the junction held 6 bases outside the gene matches. The CDR3 reads CASSQDGGLAVQETQYF. CDR3 bases: TGCGCCAGCAGCCAAGATGGAGGACTAGCGGTTCAAGAGACCCAGTACTTC.

The rearrangement links TRBV3-1 to TRBJ2-3, with a tentative D call TRBD1 (7 bases). The V end lost 11 bases, the J end lost 3 bases, and 15 bases lay between the germline ends. The germline CDR1 and CDR2 sequences are LGHDT and YNNKEL (reference sequence). The CDR3 sequence is 13 residues long. As DNA, the CDR3 is TGTGCCGCCGGGCAGGGGGGAACAGATACGCAGTATTTT. It codes for CAAGQGGTDTQYF.

The chain couples TRBV7-2 to TRBJ2-1; no clear D gene. Germline loops: CDR1 SGHTA, CDR2 FQGNSA. The CDR3 has 13 residues. The V gene lost 3 bases and the J gene lost 3 bases, with 6 bases spanning the gap. The CDR3: CASSFGIYNEQFF. In nucleotides, the CDR3 is TGTGCCAGCAGCTTCGGAATCTACAATGAGCAGTTCTTC. The entire variable domain, with the rest obtained from reference TRBV7-2 and TRBJ2-1, is as follows: GAGVSQSPSNKVTEKGKDVELRCDPISGHTALYWYRQSLGQGLEFLIYFQGNSAPDKSGLPSDRFSAERTGGSVSTLTIQRTQQEDSAVYLCASSFGIYNEQFFGPGTRLTVL.

The V gene is TRBV5-1, the J gene TRBJ2-5; a weak D match, TRBD1 (6 bases). This CDR3 is built from 14 residues. The ends were cut back, 0 bases at V and 2 bases at J, with 8 bases in the middle. CDR1 is SGHRS and CDR2 is YFSETQ in the germline V gene. The CDR3 protein is CASSLEDSQETQYF. In DNA form, the CDR3 reads TGCGCCAGCAGCTTGGAGGACAGTCAAGAGACCCAGTACTTC.

The chain uses TRBV3-1 and TRBJ2-3; a weak D match, TRBD2 (5 bases). The V and J ends lost 2 bases and 1 base respectively, with 10 bases between them. Germline V gene sequence: CDR1 LGHDT, CDR2 YNNKEL (reference sequence). This CDR3 region has 15 residues. The CDR3 nucleotides are TGTGCCAGCAGCCAATTCAGAGCGGGCACAGATACGCAGTATTTT. Protein sequence: CASSQFRAGTDTQYF.

The chain employs TRBV5-1 and TRBJ2-1, with D unclear. The CDR3 is 16 residues long. Trimming pared 4 bases from V and 0 bases from J, leaving 14 bases between. CDR1 and CDR2 from the germline V gene are SGHRS and YFSETQ. The CDR3 here is CASSRRISASYNEQFF. The CDR3 bases are TGCGCCAGCAGCCGCCGAATATCGGCCTCCTACAATGAGCAGTTCTTC.

This clonotype occurred a few times. The chain joins TRBV7-9 to TRBJ2-5; 9 bases match TRBD2. V trimming: 6 bases; J trimming: 5 bases; junction bases outside the gene matches: 4. The CDR3 covers 13 residues. Germline-derived CDR1 and CDR2 are SEHNR and FQNEAQ (reference sequence). CDR3 region: CASSLAGGETQYF. Written as DNA, the CDR3 is TGTGCCAGCAGTTTGGCGGGAGGGGAGACCCAGTACTTC.

The chain is built from TRBV28 and TRBJ1-4; D gene unclear. Trimming left V 3 bases short and J 4 bases short, with 12 bases between. CDR3 length equals 15 residues. The germline V gene encodes CDR1 MDHEN and CDR2 SYDVKM. The CDR3 sequence: CASSFTRISNEKLFF. As DNA, the CDR3 is TGTGCCAGCAGTTTTACTCGGATAAGTAATGAAAAACTGTTTTTT.

The chain links TRBV28 to TRBJ2-5, with 7 bases matching TRBD1. Germline V gene sequence: CDR1 MDHEN, CDR2 SYDVKM. The CDR3 has 13 amino acids. Trimming at V came to 8 bases and at J to 6 bases, leaving 9 bases not matched to a gene. The DNA for the CDR3 is TGTGCCAGCCTTGGACAGGTGGTGCAGACCCAGTACTTC. Translated: CASLGQVVQTQYF.

The V gene is TRBV18, the J gene TRBJ2-2; a weak D match, TRBD1 (5 bases). V was trimmed by 1 base and J by 3 bases, leaving 9 bases between them. The CDR3 covers 15 residues. Germline CDR1 is KGHSH and CDR2 is LQKENI. This CDR3 reads CASSPRQSDTGELFF. The CDR3 bases are TGTGCCAGCTCACCACGACAGAGCGACACCGGGGAGCTGTTTTTT.

This chain uses TRBV7-2 with TRBJ2-5; D gene unclear. The CDR3 has 14 amino acids. With 4 bases removed from V and 0 bases from J, the gap between germline ends came to 9 bases. CDR1 SGHTA and CDR2 FQGNSA come from the germline V gene. The CDR3 DNA reads as TGTGCCAGCAGCTCTAGACTCAACCAAGAGACCCAGTACTTC. Translating it yields CASSSRLNQETQYF. Combining the CDR3 with reference TRBV7-2 and TRBJ2-5 gives the whole variable domain GAGVSQSPSNKVTEKGKDVELRCDPISGHTALYWYRQSLGQGLEFLIYFQGNSAPDKSGLPSDRFSAERTGGSVSTLTIQRTQQEDSAVYLCASSSRLNQETQYFGPGTRLLVL.

The rearrangement uses TRBV7-9 and TRBJ2-2; D is uncertain. Deletions cut 3 bases from V and 4 bases from J, with 6 bases between. CDR1 is SEHNR, CDR2 FQNEAQ, per germline (reference sequence). This CDR3 region has 13 residues. CDR3 nucleotides: TGTGCCAGCAGCTTGTACAGCACCGGGGAGCTGTTTTTT. Protein: CASSLYSTGELFF.

The chain employs TRBV3-1 and TRBJ1-2; 7 positions match TRBD1. Looked up from germline, CDR1 is LGHDT and CDR2 is YNNKEL (reference sequence). Unmatched junction bases numbered 4, after V lost 1 base and J lost 5 bases. This CDR3 region has 14 residues. The CDR3 region has the DNA TGTGCCAGCAGCCAAGTTGGGACAGAGTATGGCTACACCTTC. Translated: CASSQVGTEYGYTF.

This chain connects TRBV20-1 to TRBJ1-2, with 9 bases identical to TRBD1. The CDR3 has 15 amino acids. After removal of 4 bases from V and 8 bases from J, the junction contained 14 bases not matched to a gene. Germline values: CDR1 DFQATT, CDR2 SNEGSKA (reference sequence). The CDR3 DNA sequence: TGCAGTGCTAACACTCCGGGACAGGGTTCCATCGGCTACACCTTC. Its protein is CSANTPGQGSIGYTF.

The rearrangement uses TRBV7-2 and TRBJ2-5, with D tentatively TRBD1 (7 bases). The CDR3 runs 11 residues. The germline V gene has CDR1 SGHTA and CDR2 FQGNSA. Trimming removed 5 bases from V and 7 bases from J, with 8 bases in between. The CDR3 protein is CASSQGGTQYF. For the CDR3, the DNA is TGTGCCAGCAGCCAGGGGGGGACCCAGTACTTC.

CDR3 protein: CASSLGLAVEKTQYF. CDR3 sequence (DNA): TGCGCCAGCAGCCTGGGACTAGCGGTGGAAAAGACCCAGTACTTC. V usage is TRBV5-1 and J usage is TRBJ2-5, with TRBD2 matching 11 bases. CDR1 SGHRS and CDR2 YFSETQ come from the germline V gene. With 4 bases clipped from V and 6 bases from J, the junction kept 8 bases outside the gene matches. This CDR3 has 15 amino acids.

The chain has TRBV2 and TRBJ1-1, with no clear D. Germline values: CDR1 SNHLY, CDR2 FYNNEI. This CDR3 region has 12 residues. V was pared by 0 bases and J by 13 bases, with 12 bases between. In DNA form, the CDR3 reads TGTGCCAGCAGTGAAGCGGAGACTCGAGGTTTCTTT. It is translated as CASSEAETRGFF.

The chain employs TRBV7-6 and TRBJ2-3; TRBD1 is a possible D gene (6 bases). Trimming cost V 3 bases and J 1 base, with 11 bases left between them. CDR3 length equals 15 residues. Per germline, CDR1 SGHVS and CDR2 FNYEAQ. CDR3 DNA: TGTGCCAGCAGCTTTCGGGCAGGGGGCACAGATACGCAGTATTTT. Residues: CASSFRAGGTDTQYF.